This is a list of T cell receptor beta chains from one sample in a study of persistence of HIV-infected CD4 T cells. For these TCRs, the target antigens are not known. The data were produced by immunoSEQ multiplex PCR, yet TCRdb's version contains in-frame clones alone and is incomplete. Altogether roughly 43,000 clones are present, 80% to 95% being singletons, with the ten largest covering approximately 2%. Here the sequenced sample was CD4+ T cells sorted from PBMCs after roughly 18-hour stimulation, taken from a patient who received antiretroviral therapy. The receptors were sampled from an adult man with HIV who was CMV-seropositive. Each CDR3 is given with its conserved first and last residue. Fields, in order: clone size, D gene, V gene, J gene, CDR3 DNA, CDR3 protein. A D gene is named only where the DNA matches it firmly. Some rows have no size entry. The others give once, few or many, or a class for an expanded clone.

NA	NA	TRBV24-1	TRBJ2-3	TGTGCCACCAGTGACCCCTCGAGGACAGATACGCAGTATTTT	CATSDPSRTDTQYF
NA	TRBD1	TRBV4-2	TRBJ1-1	TGTGCCAGCAGCCAGGACCGGGACAGGGGGCAGGCGACTGAAGCTTTCTTT	CASSQDRDRGQATEAFF
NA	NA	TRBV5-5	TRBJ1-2	TGTGCCAGCAGCTACTCGGCCGGCTACACCTTC	CASSYSAGYTF
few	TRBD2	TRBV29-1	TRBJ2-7	TGCAGCGTTGGACTAGCGGGGGTGTACGAGCAGTACTTC	CSVGLAGVYEQYF
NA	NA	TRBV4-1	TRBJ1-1	TGCGCCAGCAGCCCGACAGGAGAAATGAACACTGAAGCTTTCTTT	CASSPTGEMNTEAFF
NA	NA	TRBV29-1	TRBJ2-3	TGCAGCGCCGGGGGACAACGGGGGACAGATACGCAGTATTTT	CSAGGQRGTDTQYF
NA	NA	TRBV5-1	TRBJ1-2	TGCGCCAGCAGCTTGGGAAGGGACTATGGCTACACCTTC	CASSLGRDYGYTF
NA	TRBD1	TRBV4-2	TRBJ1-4	TGTGCCAGCAGCCAAGGCAAGGACAGGGAGAATGAAAAACTGTTTTTT	CASSQGKDRENEKLFF
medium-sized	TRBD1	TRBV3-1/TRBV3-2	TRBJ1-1	TGTGCCAGCAGCCAAGGGGGACAGGGGACTGAAGCTTTCTTT	CASSQGGQGTEAFF
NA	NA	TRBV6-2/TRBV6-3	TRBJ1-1	TGTGCCAGCAGTTACTTTGACAGGATGAACACTGAAGCTTTCTTT	CASSYFDRMNTEAFF
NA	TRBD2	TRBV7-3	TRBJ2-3	TGTGCCAGCAGTTTAACCGGGACTAGCGGCACAGATACGCAGTATTTT	CASSLTGTSGTDTQYF